The source of this TCR beta chain is a study of shared clonotypes between healthy human individuals. Assay used: immunoSEQ multiplex PCR; TCRdb lists only in-frame clones, some missing. The repertoire consists of roughly 1,800,000 clones, with less than 95% occurring once and the leading ten covering 1% to 1.5%. From germline, CDR1 is SEHNR and CDR2 FQNEAQ (reference sequence). The V end was cut by 1 base, the J end by 10 bases, with 11 bases between. The length of the CDR3 is 12 residues. Naive CD8 cells were CD45RO-negative, positively selected for CCR7, excluding terminally differentiated effector memory CD45RA+ cells. Nashville, Tennessee was home to all donors, each a Caucasian adult.

The sequence derives from a man aged 18 to 30 in good health. The chain couples TRBV7-9 to TRBJ2-7; D might be TRBD2 (5 bases). What was sequenced was naive CD8+ T cells sorted from blood. CDR3 nucleotides: TGTGCCAGCAGCTTAGGAAGCGGTGTACAGTACTTC. As protein: CASSLGSGVQYF.